Listed below are T cell receptor beta chains from one sample, sequenced in a study of T-cell reconstitution after alpha-beta-depleted transplantation in children. Via MiXCR, TCRdb re-called the PCR reads, giving one row per CDR3 protein. In the table there are some 120,000 distinct CDR3 sequences, 20% to 25% of which are singletons. The material sequenced was PBMCs, mostly from graft donor cells, taken 180 days after TCRalphabeta/CD19-depleted stem cell transplant. The source of these receptors is a male patient aged 2 to 10 who had a stem cell transplant for chronic granulomatous disease, so the T cells may come from the graft donor. Each CDR3 is given with its conserved first and last residue. A D gene is named only where the DNA matches it firmly. Size values are once, few and many counts, or a class for expanded clones, and some rows have none.

clone_size	d_call	j_call	v_call	cdr3_nt	cdr3_aa
few	TRBD2	TRBJ2-1	TRBV6-5	TGTGCCAGCAGTTACTCGGCATGGACTAGCCTTGGTGAGCAGTTCTTC	CASSYSAWTSLGEQFF
-	-	TRBJ2-1	TRBV29-1	TGCAGCGTTCAAGTGTCTGAGCAGTTCTTC	CSVQVSEQFF
-	-	TRBJ2-1	TRBV7-9	TGTGCCAGCAGCTTAGGTTTGAGGATTGAGCAGTTCTTC	CASSLGLRIEQFF
-	-	TRBJ1-3	TRBV6-5	TGTGCCAGCAGTTACAGAGAGGGACGGGATCTTTTCTCTGGAAACACCATATATTTT	CASSYREGRDLFSGNTIYF
-	-	TRBJ2-3	TRBV10-3	TGTGCCATCAGTGAGTCGGATACGCAGTATTTT	CAISESDTQYF
-	TRBD2	TRBJ2-7	TRBV4-3	TGCGCCAGCAGCCAAGTTACTAGCGGGTTCGAGCAGTACTTC	CASSQVTSGFEQYF
-	-	TRBJ2-4	TRBV7-2	TGTGCCAGCAGCTTGATAGGAGGAAACATTCAGTACTTC	CASSLIGGNIQYF
many	TRBD2	TRBJ2-3	TRBV7-6	TGTGCCAGCAGCAGTCGTCTAGCGGCTGGCACAGATACGCAGTATTTT	CASSSRLAAGTDTQYF
once	-	TRBJ2-7	TRBV15	TGTGCCACCAGCTCCTTCCCGGGCTACGAGCAGTACTTC	CATSSFPGYEQYF
many	-	TRBJ2-7	TRBV29-1	TGCAGCTCCGACCTCCCTCGTTATGAGCAGTACTTC	CSSDLPRYEQYF
-	TRBD2	TRBJ2-1	TRBV27	TGTGCCAGCAGTCCGCTCCGACTAGCGGACTACAATGAGCAGTTCTTC	CASSPLRLADYNEQFF
many	-	TRBJ2-3	TRBV6-1	TGTGCCAGCAGCCGGGGCGATCGCACAGATACGCAGTATTTT	CASSRGDRTDTQYF
few	-	TRBJ1-2	TRBV3-1	TGTGCCAGCAGCCAAGTGGGGGACTATGGCTACACCTTC	CASSQVGDYGYTF
few	TRBD1	TRBJ2-7	TRBV12-3/TRBV12-4	TGTGCCAGCAGTCCGGGACAGGGATGGGAGCAGTACTTC	CASSPGQGWEQYF
-	-	TRBJ2-7	TRBV6-2/TRBV6-3	TGTGCCAGCAGTTACGGCCAGGGAAGGGGAACCGAGCAGTACTTC	CASSYGQGRGTEQYF
-	-	TRBJ2-3	TRBV10-2	TGCGCCAGCAGGGCCGAGACGGGCTTCCCAGATACGCAGTATTTT	CASRAETGFPDTQYF
few	TRBD2	TRBJ2-7	TRBV12-3/TRBV12-4	TGTGCCAGCAGTTTAGGAAGGACTAGGGGCGAGCAGTACTTC	CASSLGRTRGEQYF
few	-	TRBJ2-2	TRBV29-1	TGCAGCGTTGAACGAGAGGGTCAGGGGAACACCGGGGAGCTGTTTTTT	CSVEREGQGNTGELFF
-	-	TRBJ2-1	TRBV5-1	TGCGCCAGCAGCTCGAGCAATGAGCAGTTCTTC	CASSSSNEQFF
many	-	TRBJ2-2	TRBV5-1	TGCGCCAGCTCCTCGGGGGTCGGTACCGGGGAGCTGTTTTTT	CASSSGVGTGELFF
many	-	TRBJ2-3	TRBV5-1	TGCGCCAGCAGCTTGGTAGTCGGGGGCAGGGATACGCAGTATTTT	CASSLVVGGRDTQYF
many	-	TRBJ2-7	TRBV7-6	TGTGCCAGCAAAGGCAGGGGCTACGAGCAGTACTTC	CASKGRGYEQYF
-	-	TRBJ1-1	TRBV7-3	TGTGCCAGCAGCCGTGGAGGGGTATCTGAAGCTTTCTTT	CASSRGGVSEAFF
many	-	TRBJ1-2	TRBV20-1	TGCAGTGCTAAAAGGGTTGGTTCGGATGGCTACACCTTC	CSAKRVGSDGYTF
many	TRBD2	TRBJ2-1	TRBV20-1	TGCAGTTCCCCCGGGGCTAGCGGTCTTGAAGAGCAGTTCTTC	CSSPGASGLEEQFF
-	TRBD2	TRBJ2-7	TRBV7-8	TGTGCCAGCAGTAAGCTTATATCCCAGCGGGGTTCCTACGAGCAGTACTTC	CASSKLISQRGSYEQYF
few	TRBD1	TRBJ2-7	TRBV5-1	TGCGCCAGCAGCGACGGACAGGTGACGGCCAGAGTAGGCGAGCAGTACTTC	CASSDGQVTARVGEQYF
-	-	TRBJ1-5	TRBV20-1	TGCAGTGCTAGAGAGGCCGCTAGCAATCAGCCCCAGCATTTT	CSAREAASNQPQHF
few	TRBD2	TRBJ2-5	TRBV5-6	TGTGCCAGCAGCGATAGCGGGAGCCAAGAGACCCAGTACTTC	CASSDSGSQETQYF
-	-	TRBJ2-3	TRBV7-2	TGTGCCAGCAGCTCTCGACTAGTCGGGGGCCGAGATACGCAGTATTTT	CASSSRLVGGRDTQYF
few	-	TRBJ1-2	TRBV20-1	TGCAGTGCTAGAGAGACGGCCCCGTTCGGCTACACCTTC	CSARETAPFGYTF
-	-	TRBJ1-1	TRBV20-1	TGCAGTGCTATTGGGCCAAGGGCGAACACTGAAGCTTTCTTT	CSAIGPRANTEAFF
many	-	TRBJ2-1	TRBV20-1	TGCAGTGCCCGGGGGCGGGACGCACTATACAATGAGCAGTTCTTC	CSARGRDALYNEQFF
many	TRBD1	TRBJ2-1	TRBV29-1	TGCAGCGTTGAAGGGGGGACAGGGTACAATGAGCAGTTCTTC	CSVEGGTGYNEQFF
-	-	TRBJ2-7	TRBV4-3	TGCGCCAGCAGCCAAGACAGATTCTACGAGCAGTACTTC	CASSQDRFYEQYF
many	TRBD1	TRBJ2-7	TRBV20-1	TGCAGTGCTACCGACAGGGGGTACGAGCAGTACTTC	CSATDRGYEQYF
many	-	TRBJ1-1	TRBV13	TGTGCCAGCAGCCCAGTGGGATTGAACACTGAAGCTTTCTTT	CASSPVGLNTEAFF
few	-	TRBJ1-1	TRBV9	TGTGCCAGCAGCGTAGGGGCCGCCGCGAACACTGAAGCTTTCTTT	CASSVGAAANTEAFF
few	-	TRBJ2-7	TRBV29-1	TGCAGCGTTGAAAGGGGCTACGAGCAGTACTTC	CSVERGYEQYF
few	TRBD2	TRBJ2-5	TRBV5-6	TGTGCCAGCAGCTTGCGGGCGGGAGTCACCCAAGAGACCCAGTACTTC	CASSLRAGVTQETQYF
-	-	TRBJ2-5	TRBV5-1	TGCGCCAGCAGCTTTGGCGGCCAGATCCAAGAGACCCAGTACTTC	CASSFGGQIQETQYF
few	TRBD2	TRBJ2-2	TRBV4-2	TGTGCCAGCAGCCAGCTAGCGGGAGGGACGAACACCGGGGAGCTGTTTTTT	CASSQLAGGTNTGELFF
many	-	TRBJ2-7	TRBV30	TGTGCCTGGAGTGTCCCCGGGGACGAGCAGTACTTC	CAWSVPGDEQYF
many	-	TRBJ1-6	TRBV20-1	TGCAGTGCTAGAGCAGACGACGGGAAACGGACTTCACCCCTCCACTTT	CSARADDGKRTSPLHF
many	-	TRBJ1-2	TRBV28	TGTGCCAGCAGTTTTTCCGGCCCTGGGTATGGCTACACCTTC	CASSFSGPGYGYTF
-	-	TRBJ2-7	TRBV12-3/TRBV12-4	TGTGCCAGCAGTTGGGTTGGGAACGAGCAGTACTTC	CASSWVGNEQYF
-	-	TRBJ2-3	TRBV15	TGTGCCACCAGCAGAGATCGGACAGTCACAGATACGCAGTATTTT	CATSRDRTVTDTQYF
many	TRBD2	TRBJ2-7	TRBV27	TGTGCCAGCAGTCAAACTAGCGGACCCCGGGACGAGCAGTACTTC	CASSQTSGPRDEQYF
-	TRBD2	TRBJ2-1	TRBV28	TGTGCCAGCAGTCTACACCAAATAGCGGGAAATGAGCAGTTCTTC	CASSLHQIAGNEQFF
-	TRBD2	TRBJ2-2	TRBV14	TGTGCCAGCAGCCGGGAACTAGCGGGCAAACGTCACCGCGGGGAGCTGTTTTTT	CASSRELAGKRHRGELFF
few	-	TRBJ2-2	TRBV20-1	TGCAGTGCTAGACCGAACACCGGGGAGCTGTTTTTT	CSARPNTGELFF
few	-	TRBJ1-3	TRBV12-3/TRBV12-4	TGTGCCAGCAGTCGACCGGGAGCCTCGGGAAACACCATATATTTT	CASSRPGASGNTIYF
many	TRBD2	TRBJ2-1	TRBV25-1	TGTGCCAGCAGTGAATCCCTACTAGCGGGAGGCTACAATGAGCAGTTCTTC	CASSESLLAGGYNEQFF
many	-	TRBJ2-6	TRBV5-1	TGCGCCAGCAGCTTGGACGGGGCCAACGTCCTGACTTTC	CASSLDGANVLTF